This T cell receptor beta chain was obtained from a study of T-cell reconstitution after alpha-beta-depleted transplantation in children. General study findings and limits: There were reportedly several hundred expanded graft clones from which alpha-beta T cells came about two months after transplant. In some patients, recipient T cells and intrathymic progenitors surviving conditioning explained high day-60 diversity. When one year had passed after transplant, most T-cell counts and diversity came from newly produced T cells.

The ends were cut back, 3 bases at V and 3 bases at J, with 9 bases in the middle. The CDR3 length is 14 residues. Germline assignment: CDR1 MDHEN and CDR2 SYDVKM. About this clonotype itself: Its target is not known.

Unique molecular identifiers were incorporated when the TCRbeta library was constructed. TCRdb independently ran MiXCR on the PCR reads; one entry per CDR3 protein. The sample has approximately 490,000 distinct CDR3 sequences, about 11% seen once. The V and J genes are TRBV28 and TRBJ1-5; D perhaps matches TRBD1 (5 bases). The specimen comprised PBMCs, sampled before TCRalphabeta/CD19-depleted stem cell transplant. The clonotype comes from a child aged 2 to 10 with inherited bone marrow failure, due to receive a stem cell transplant. The CDR3 region is CASSFAGFNQPQHF. CDR3 nucleotides: TGTGCCAGCAGTTTTGCAGGGTTCAATCAGCCCCAGCATTTT. Variable domain in full (rest from reference TRBV28 and TRBJ1-5): DVKVTQSSRYLVKRTGEKVFLECVQDMDHENMFWYRQDPGLGLRLIYFSYDVKMKEKGDIPEGYSVSREKKERFSLILESASTNQTSMYLCASSFAGFNQPQHFGDGTRLSIL.